This entry describes one TCR beta chain. This sample was taken from a study of control samples from healthy donors and cancer patients. Clones were sequenced by immunoSEQ multiplex PCR, and TCRdb holds only the in-frame ones, with some missing. The profile covers roughly 180,000 clones, with approximately 92% appearing a single time and roughly 4.3% taken by the ten largest. The TCR originated in an older woman in good health. The sample comprised blood.

DNA for the CDR3: TGTGCCAGCAGCTTGAGTAGGGGAAACACCATATATTTT. It encodes CASSLSRGNTIYF. The chain uses TRBV7-2 and TRBJ1-3; unclear D gene. The V and J ends lost 3 bases and 4 bases respectively, with 7 bases between them. The CDR3 contains 13 residues. Germline CDR1 is SGHTA and CDR2 is FQGNSA.